The 20 T cell receptor beta chains given below trace back to one sample, sequenced in a study of identical twins. TCRdb used MiXCR to reprocess the 5' RACE reads, holding one entry per CDR3 protein. The data show roughly 260,000 distinct CDR3 sequences, 7% to 8.5% seen once. The same data also went into a second study, on yellow fever vaccine responses in identical twins.

The sequenced sample consisted of CD8+ T cells sorted from blood. The receptors shown here come from a young woman in good health.

This clonotype was found many times. The rearrangement uses TRBV7-9 and TRBJ1-1; TRBD1 matches at 7 bases. CDR1 SEHNR and CDR2 FQNEAQ come from the germline V gene (reference sequence). V trimming: 4 bases; J trimming: 4 bases; junction bases outside the gene matches: 6. This CDR3 is 14 amino acids long. CDR3 in amino acids: CASSWDSLGTEAFF. The CDR3 nucleotides read TGTGCCAGCAGCTGGGACAGCTTGGGCACTGAAGCTTTCTTT.

This clonotype was counted at least ten times. The rearrangement joins TRBV20-1 to TRBJ2-7, with D perhaps assigned TRBD1 or TRBD2 (7 bases each). Germline loops: CDR1 DFQATT, CDR2 SNEGSKA (reference sequence). The CDR3 extends over 14 amino acids. CDR3 loop: CSAGDREGTYEQYV. The CDR3 nucleotides read TGCAGTGCTGGAGACAGGGAGGGTACCTACGAGCAGTACGTC.

This clonotype was counted only a few times. The chain has TRBV2 and TRBJ2-2, with 12 bases aligning to TRBD2. Germline V CDR1 and CDR2: SNHLY, FYNNEI. V shed 6 bases and J 7 bases; nucleotides not matched to a gene: 6. This CDR3 contains 15 residues. This CDR3 is CASRATSGSLGELFF. CDR3 bases: TGTGCCAGCAGGGCGACTAGCGGGAGTCTCGGGGAGCTGTTTTTT. The whole variable domain, remainder taken from reference TRBV2 and TRBJ2-2, is EPEVTQTPSHQVTQMGQEVILRCVPISNHLYFYWYRQILGQKVEFLVSFYNNEISEKSEIFDDQFSVERPDGSNFTLKIRSTKLEDSAMYFCASRATSGSLGELFFGEGSRLTVL.

The chain joins TRBV5-4 to TRBJ2-7; D is undetermined. This CDR3 is 13 amino acids long. The germline gives CDR1 SGHNT, CDR2 YYREEE (reference sequence). Trimming removed 0 bases at V and 3 bases at J, with 7 bases between. The CDR3 loop is CASSLEPNYEQYF. The CDR3 DNA reads as TGTGCCAGCAGCTTGGAACCGAACTACGAGCAGTACTTC.

This clonotype was found many times. The rearrangement joins TRBV4-1 to TRBJ2-1; the match to TRBD2 covers 8 bases. The CDR3 is 19 residues long. The germline V gene has CDR1 MGHRA and CDR2 YSYEKL. V lost 1 base and J lost 0; bases outside the gene matches: 11. For the CDR3, the DNA is TGCGCCAGCAGCCAAGGGGGGGCTAGCGGGCTAAGCTCCTACAATGAGCAGTTCTTC. Its protein product is CASSQGGASGLSSYNEQFF.

This clonotype was found a few times. Here the CDR3 reads CATSRVEPSYNEQFF. The CDR3 region has the DNA TGTGCCACCAGCAGAGTTGAGCCGTCCTACAATGAGCAGTTCTTC. The rearrangement uses TRBV15 and TRBJ2-1, with unresolved D. V lost 1 base and J 1 base, leaving 8 bases between the germline ends. The CDR3 is 15 amino acids. Per germline, CDR1 LNHNV and CDR2 YYDKDF (reference sequence).

This clonotype has ten or more counts. The chain joins TRBV24-1 to TRBJ2-1; D gene unclear. Germline lookup yields CDR1 KGHDR and CDR2 SFDVKD. The CDR3 consists of 12 residues. The ends were cut back, 7 bases at V and 7 bases at J, with 10 bases in the middle. The CDR3 sequence is CATSNVDNEQFF. In nucleotides, the CDR3 is TGTGCCACCAGCAACGTAGATAATGAGCAGTTCTTC.

The chain joins TRBV9 to TRBJ2-7, with D possibly matching TRBD2 (5 bases). CDR1 is SGDLS, CDR2 YYNGEE, per germline. The CDR3 spans 15 residues. With 4 bases removed from V and 3 bases from J, the gap between germline ends came to 17 bases. CDR3 amino acids: CASSPEWTPNYEQYF. The CDR3 DNA reads as TGTGCCAGCAGCCCCGAATGGACTCCCAACTACGAGCAGTACTTC.

The chain joins TRBV7-9 to TRBJ2-1, with D hard to call. This CDR3 spans 11 amino acids. V lost 6 bases to trimming and J lost 3 bases, with 3 bases between them. The V gene's germline CDR1 is SEHNR and CDR2 FQNEAQ (reference sequence). Here the CDR3 DNA reads TGTGCCAGCAGGTTCTACAATGAGCAGTTCTTC. It translates to CASRFYNEQFF.

The rearrangement joins TRBV28 to TRBJ2-4; 8 bases agree with TRBD2. J gave up 9 bases and V 6 bases, and 10 bases lay outside the gene matches. The CDR3 has 14 residues. The germline V gene encodes CDR1 MDHEN and CDR2 SYDVKM. In DNA form, the CDR3 reads TGTGCCAGCAGCCCCCGGGAGGGGAGAGGCATTCAGTACTTC. It translates to CASSPREGRGIQYF.

This clonotype was detected many times. This chain uses TRBV7-8 with TRBJ2-1; D is unresolved. This CDR3 has 14 residues. Looked up from germline, CDR1 is SGHVS and CDR2 is FQNEAQ. V was trimmed by 7 bases and J by 4 bases, leaving 14 bases between them. CDR3 sequence (DNA): TGTGCCAGCATTGCATCCCCCGCATACAATGAGCAGTTCTTC. Protein: CASIASPAYNEQFF.

On this clonotype itself: This clone may be a read error of a much larger clone one base away. The chain has TRBV5-5 and TRBJ2-1; D might be TRBD1 (6 bases). CDR3 length equals 12 residues. The germline CDR1 and CDR2 sequences are SGHKS and YYEKEE (reference sequence). The CDR3 reads CATSSRGYEQFF. The CDR3 region has the DNA TGTGCCACCAGCTCCAGGGGATATGAGCAGTTCTTC. The entire variable domain, with the rest obtained from reference TRBV5-5 and TRBJ2-1, is as follows: DAGVTQSPTHLIKTRGQQVTLRCSPISGHKSVSWYQQVLGQGPQFIFQYYEKEERGRGNFPDRFSARQFPNYSSELNVNALLLGDSALYLCATSSRGYEQFFGPGTRLTVL.

V and J are TRBV5-5 and TRBJ2-3; TRBD2 aligns across 9 bases. CDR1 SGHKS and CDR2 YYEKEE come from the germline V gene (reference sequence). The ends lost 4 bases at V and 6 bases at J; junction bases unmatched: 9. The CDR3 is 15 residues long. CDR3 residues: CASSSGTSSGDTQYF. DNA of the CDR3: TGTGCCAGCAGCAGCGGGACTAGCTCCGGGGATACGCAGTATTTT.

This clonotype was observed many times. The chain recombines TRBV29-1 with TRBJ2-3; D perhaps matches TRBD1 (5 bases). CDR3 size: 13 residues. The V end was cut by 3 bases, the J end by 4 bases, with 11 bases between. Per germline, CDR1 SQVTM and CDR2 ANQGSEA. The CDR3 sequence is CSVDLGAADTQYF. In DNA, the CDR3 is TGCAGCGTTGATCTAGGGGCGGCAGATACGCAGTATTTT.

The table lists this clonotype with a few counts. This chain joins TRBV3-1 and TRBJ2-1; 7 nucleotides match TRBD1. Germline values: CDR1 LGHDT, CDR2 YNNKEL (reference sequence). Germline trimming cut 4 bases from V and 5 bases from J; bases unmatched to any gene: 5. This CDR3 region has 14 residues. DNA of the CDR3: TGTGCCAGCAGCCCCCGGGACAGACACAATGAGCAGTTCTTC. This gives the protein CASSPRDRHNEQFF.

This clonotype was found a few times. This chain connects TRBV23-1 to TRBJ2-3, with 10 nucleotides matching TRBD2. TRBV23-1 has ORF status, its function being uncertain. The V segment lost 7 bases and the J segment 2 bases; nucleotides outside the gene matches: 9. CDR3 length: 16 residues. CDR3 amino acids: CASKNRTSGITDTQYF. The CDR3 region has the DNA TGCGCCAGCAAGAACCGGACTAGCGGCATCACAGATACGCAGTATTTT.

The CDR3 DNA reads TGTGCCAGCAGATGGGGGACAGGGGATGAGCAGTTCTTC. This encodes CASRWGTGDEQFF. The chain has TRBV5-5 and TRBJ2-1, with 10 positions matching TRBD1. The CDR3 consists of 13 residues. The J segment lost 8 bases and the V segment lost 5 bases, leaving 4 bases of the junction unmatched. Per the germline V gene, CDR1 is SGHKS and CDR2 is YYEKEE (reference sequence).

This sequence joins TRBV7-2 and TRBJ2-1; D uncertain. V was shortened by 4 bases and J by 4 bases, with 5 bases between the two germline ends. The CDR3 sequence is 12 residues long. Germline V CDR1 and CDR2: SGHTA, FQGNSA. The CDR3 loop is CASSSEYNEQFF. As DNA, the CDR3 is TGTGCCAGCAGCTCCGAGTACAATGAGCAGTTCTTC.

This clonotype was observed many times. The gene calls are TRBV5-1 and TRBJ2-1; TRBD2 agrees at 11 bases. CDR1 and CDR2 from the germline V gene are SGHRS and YFSETQ. CDR3 size: 17 residues. V trimming: 0 bases; J trimming: 1 base; junction bases outside the gene matches: 3. The CDR3 DNA sequence: TGCGCCAGCAGCTTGGTTAGCGGGAGGGAGTCCTACAATGAGCAGTTCTTC. This encodes CASSLVSGRESYNEQFF. Using reference TRBV5-1 and TRBJ2-1 for the parts outside the CDR3, the full variable domain is KAGVTQTPRYLIKTRGQQVTLSCSPISGHRSVSWYQQTPGQGLQFLFEYFSETQRNKGNFPGRFSGRQFSNSRSEMNVSTLELGDSALYLCASSLVSGRESYNEQFFGPGTRLTVL.

This clonotype has just a few counts. This rearrangement joins TRBV5-6 to TRBJ2-1; tentative D call: TRBD2 (5 bases). The germline CDR1 and CDR2 sequences are SGHDT and YYEEEE. The CDR3 contains 15 residues. Trimming cost V 2 bases and J 2 bases, with 11 bases left between them. CDR3 residues: CASSLRGTTYNEQFF. CDR3 DNA sequence: TGTGCCAGCAGCTTACGGGGTACTACCTACAATGAGCAGTTCTTC.